The clone carrying this T cell receptor (beta chain) was seen repeatedly, ten times or more. The antigen remains undetermined. The record originates from a study of CD8 T cells in ankylosing spondylitis. The study, taken as a whole, reports: A CD8+ phenotype characterized the disease-linked clones, which were relatively rare in peripheral blood.

TCRdb called the 5' RACE reads again in MiXCR, with one record for every CDR3 protein. The sample shows some 220,000 distinct CDR3 sequences, roughly 8% of them seen only once. The trim removed 0 bases at V and 7 bases at J, leaving 7 bases unmatched. Germline lookup yields CDR1 DFQATT and CDR2 SNEGSKA (reference sequence). The CDR3 has 14 residues. What was sequenced was blood, either unsorted or a sorted T cell fraction (not recorded which). The chain is built from TRBV20-1 and TRBJ1-1, with TRBD1 matching over 8 bases. The clonotype was recovered from a female donor with ankylosing spondylitis or in good health (not recorded which). This chain's CDR3 is CSARDQRQGREAFF. As DNA, the CDR3 is TGCAGTGCTAGAGATCAGCGACAGGGGCGTGAAGCTTTCTTT.